This T cell receptor (beta chain) was found in a study of blood T cell repertoires in COVID-19. Study overall: PBMCs, B-cell-depleted T cells, or T cells were the source of the cDNA or gDNA that made up the material.

The length of the CDR3 is 12 residues. The V end lost 6 bases, the J end lost 2 bases, and 5 bases lay between the germline ends. Per germline, CDR1 LNHDA and CDR2 SQIVND (reference sequence). This clone turned up a few times. In the study's own analysis: Amplification from reference gene primers served as the basis for estimated nucleated cell counts. Some clones are missing from TCRdb's copy, which holds only in-frame ones; the method was immunoSEQ multiplex PCR. V, J and clone size were drawn from that table, and D and trimming were deduced from the DNA. The data show around 250,000 clones, with more than 75% seen just once and about 6.2% held by the top ten.

The TCR sequence derives from a woman aged 50 to 65 who had been exposed to COVID-19. Sequencing input: PBMCs or T cells enriched from blood (not recorded which). The chain links TRBV19 to TRBJ1-5; D remains ambiguous. CDR3 in DNA: TGTGCCAGTAGACACGGCAATCAGCCCCAGCATTTT. Translating gives CASRHGNQPQHF.